This T cell receptor (beta chain) stems from a study of blood T cell repertoires in COVID-19. At the level of the study: COVID-19 samples collected from the United States, Italy and Spain covered acute and convalescent phases. T cells, B-cell-depleted T cells, or PBMCs supplied cDNA or gDNA.

The CDR3 is 12 residues long. V was clipped by 3 bases and J by 8 bases; unmatched bases: 1. Germline V gene data show CDR1 as LNHNV and CDR2 as YYDKDF (reference sequence). This clone has just one count. In the original workflow: Amplified reference gene primers provided the basis for estimating nucleated cell counts. Generated by immunoSEQ multiplex PCR, the TCRdb table keeps only in-frame clones and is missing some. V, J and clone size are taken as reported in that table, and D and trimming were inferred from the DNA itself. The sample has 200,000 to 250,000 clones; roughly 89% are singletons. The rearrangement uses TRBV15 and TRBJ2-4; 7 bases fit TRBD2. Sequencing used peripheral blood. The sequence was collected from a man between 60 and 75 years old who had recovered from COVID-19. The CDR3, as DNA: TGTGCCACCAGCAGCAGCGGGGACATTCAGTACTTC. As protein: CATSSSGDIQYF. The variable domain in full, with the rest retrieved from reference TRBV15 and TRBJ2-4, is DAMVIQNPRYQVTQFGKPVTLSCSQTLNHNVMYWYQQKSSQAPKLLFHYYDKDFNNEADTPDNFQSRRPNTSFCFLDIRSPGLGDTAMYLCATSSSGDIQYFGAGTRLSVL.